Below, 15 T cell receptor beta chains from the same sample are listed, as sequenced in a study of identical twins. TCRdb passed the 5' RACE reads through MiXCR, listing each CDR3 protein once. The sample lists some 1,600,000 distinct CDR3 sequences, under 35% occurring once. The specimen was cord blood. These receptors originate from a newborn girl in good health.

The chain employs TRBV5-1 and TRBJ1-2; TRBD1 is a possible D gene (5 bases). Germline CDR1 SGHRS, CDR2 YFSETQ. This CDR3 comprises 14 residues. The V end was cut by 7 bases, the J end by 6 bases, with 19 bases between. CDR3 sequence: CASYPGDPMDGYTF. In nucleotides, the CDR3 is TGCGCCAGCTACCCGGGGGACCCTATGGATGGCTACACCTTC.

This clonotype was counted a few times. The CDR3 here is CASSGNQGYGYTF. CDR3 DNA: TGTGCCAGCAGTGGAAACCAGGGTTATGGCTACACCTTC. The J gene is TRBJ1-2, the V gene TRBV25-1; perhaps TRBD1 as D (5 bases). Germline V CDR1 and CDR2: MGHDK, SYGVNS. V gave up 4 bases and J gave up 5 bases, with 11 bases separating them. The CDR3 totals 13 residues.

V and J are TRBV14 and TRBJ1-3, with D possibly TRBD1 on 5 matching bases. The germline CDR1 and CDR2 sequences are SGHDN and FVKESK. V dropped 2 bases and J dropped 0 bases, with 26 bases sitting between them. The CDR3 sequence is 21 residues long. The CDR3, as DNA: TGTGCCAGCAGCCAAAATCGGTGGGCCGGGACGGGCTATCTCTCTGGAAACACCATATATTTT. Translation: CASSQNRWAGTGYLSGNTIYF.

CDR3 sequence: CSARWLATLPYNEQFF. CDR3 bases: TGCAGTGCTAGGTGGTTAGCGACACTCCCCTACAATGAGCAGTTCTTC. The gene calls are TRBV20-1 and TRBJ2-1; TRBD2 might be the D (5 bases). V lost 3 bases and J 2 bases, leaving 17 bases between the germline ends. This CDR3 is built from 16 residues. Germline CDR1 is DFQATT and CDR2 is SNEGSKA (reference sequence).

This rearrangement joins TRBV4-1 to TRBJ2-1, with D perhaps being TRBD1 or TRBD2 (5 bases each). There are 15 residues in the CDR3. Germline CDR1 MGHRA, CDR2 YSYEKL. The germline V and J ends were trimmed by 1 base and 8 bases, with 15 bases remaining between them. CDR3 DNA sequence: TGCGCCAGCAGCCAAGCCCTACTAGGGACCCATGAGCAGTTCTTC. It is translated as CASSQALLGTHEQFF.

The rearrangement links TRBV7-2 to TRBJ2-1, with D perhaps TRBD1 (5 bases). V lost 2 bases and J 8 bases, leaving 10 bases between the germline ends. The CDR3 sequence is 13 residues long. Germline V gene sequence: CDR1 SGHTA, CDR2 FQGNSA. The chain's CDR3 is CASSLMGRHEQFF. For the CDR3, the DNA is TGTGCCAGCAGCTTAATGGGGCGCCATGAGCAGTTCTTC.

The chain uses TRBV7-2 and TRBJ1-2; 10 bases are a match to TRBD1. This CDR3 spans 15 amino acids. V lost 1 base, J lost 4 bases, and 3 bases stayed unmatched. Per germline, CDR1 SGHTA and CDR2 FQGNSA. The CDR3 sequence: CASSLVGTGVYGYTF. Here the CDR3 DNA reads TGTGCCAGCAGCTTAGTAGGGACAGGGGTCTATGGCTACACCTTC.

This clonotype came up a few times. This chain uses TRBV20-1 with TRBJ2-3; D gene unclear. The CDR3 spans 14 residues. From germline, CDR1 is DFQATT and CDR2 SNEGSKA (reference sequence). Trimming took 6 bases from V and 0 from J, leaving 13 bases between them. The CDR3 nucleotides read TGCAGTGCAGCCCCGCCTACTAGCACAGATACGCAGTATTTT. Encoded protein: CSAAPPTSTDTQYF.

J is TRBJ2-5 and V is TRBV27; D not resolved. Germline V gives CDR1 MNHEY, CDR2 SMNVEV (reference sequence). The CDR3 extends over 16 amino acids. V was pared by 3 bases and J by 2 bases, with 16 bases between. For the CDR3, the DNA is TGTGCCAGCAGTTTTGTGGGAACGGAAAGTCAAGAGACCCAGTACTTC. Translation: CASSFVGTESQETQYF.

This chain joins TRBV5-6 and TRBJ2-1; 7 positions match TRBD2. Trimming at V came to 4 bases and at J to 4 bases, leaving 8 bases not matched to a gene. The CDR3 length is 15 residues. The germline V gene has CDR1 SGHDT and CDR2 YYEEEE. Here the CDR3 reads CASSRRGGGYNEQFF. CDR3 nucleotides: TGTGCCAGCAGCCGCCGGGGCGGGGGATACAATGAGCAGTTCTTC.

V gene TRBV3-1 combines with J gene TRBJ2-7; D gene uncertain. The V gene's germline CDR1 is LGHDT and CDR2 YNNKEL (reference sequence). V was shortened by 0 bases and J by 0 bases, with 9 bases between the two germline ends. The CDR3 length is 15 residues. The CDR3 sequence is CASSQEWDYSYEQYF. The CDR3 nucleotides read TGTGCCAGCAGCCAAGAGTGGGATTACTCCTACGAGCAGTACTTC.

This clonotype was counted only a few times. The chain couples TRBV14 to TRBJ1-1; D perhaps matches TRBD1 (6 bases). Between the trimmed V and J ends, which lost 1 base and 3 bases, there was a span of 15 bases. CDR3 length equals 16 residues. Germline V gene lookup returns CDR1 SGHDN and CDR2 FVKESK. The CDR3: CASSQAYREIHTEAFF. In DNA, the CDR3 is TGTGCCAGCAGCCAAGCGTACAGGGAAATTCACACTGAAGCTTTCTTT.

V is TRBV4-1 and J is TRBJ1-6; D is undetermined. The CDR3 totals 15 residues. Germline V gives CDR1 MGHRA, CDR2 YSYEKL. V lost 4 bases, J lost 6 bases, and 13 bases lay in between. DNA of the CDR3: TGCGCCAGCAGCCCTCTGAAAATGGGTAATTCACCCCTCCACTTT. Translating it yields CASSPLKMGNSPLHF.

The gene calls are TRBV5-1 and TRBJ1-1, with TRBD1 matching 7 bases. The V segment lost 0 bases and the J segment 1 base; nucleotides outside the gene matches: 9. This CDR3 region has 17 residues. Germline V CDR1 and CDR2: SGHRS, YFSETQ. CDR3 coding DNA: TGCGCCAGCAGCTTGGGTTGGGGGACAGTATCGAACACTGAAGCTTTCTTT. Amino acid sequence: CASSLGWGTVSNTEAFF. The whole variable domain, remainder taken from reference TRBV5-1 and TRBJ1-1, is KAGVTQTPRYLIKTRGQQVTLSCSPISGHRSVSWYQQTPGQGLQFLFEYFSETQRNKGNFPGRFSGRQFSNSRSEMNVSTLELGDSALYLCASSLGWGTVSNTEAFFGQGTRLTVV.

In DNA, the CDR3 is TGCGCCAGCAGCTTGGCAGGGCGGGTATCCTACGAGCAGTTCTTC. Amino acids: CASSLAGRVSYEQFF. The chain uses TRBV5-1 and TRBJ2-1; either TRBD1 or TRBD2 may fit D (5 bases each). Germline V gene data show CDR1 as SGHRS and CDR2 as YFSETQ. This CDR3 is built from 15 residues. Trimming removed 0 bases at V and 10 bases at J, with 17 bases between. The full variable domain, completed using reference TRBV5-1 and TRBJ2-1, is KAGVTQTPRYLIKTRGQQVTLSCSPISGHRSVSWYQQTPGQGLQFLFEYFSETQRNKGNFPGRFSGRQFSNSRSEMNVSTLELGDSALYLCASSLAGRVSYEQFFGPGTRLTVL.